Each of the 9 T cell receptor beta chains below was sequenced from the same sample in a study of blood T cell repertoires in COVID-19. Using immunoSEQ multiplex PCR, the repertoire was profiled, and TCRdb retains in-frame clones only, with some absent. The sample shows more than 150,000 clones, 80% to 90% of them seen only once. Sequencing was carried out using peripheral blood. Receptors originate from a man between 40 and 49 years old with active or convalescent COVID-19.

V usage is TRBV15 and J usage is TRBJ1-5; possible D gene TRBD1, 5 bases. Germline loops: CDR1 LNHNV, CDR2 YYDKDF (reference sequence). This CDR3 comprises 13 residues. The V and J ends lost 3 bases and 8 bases respectively, with 11 bases between them. DNA of the CDR3: TGTGCCACCAGCAGCCAGGGCGGGGAGCCCCAGCATTTT. Its protein product is CATSSQGGEPQHF. Filled out from reference TRBV15 and TRBJ1-5, the complete variable domain reads DAMVIQNPRYQVTQFGKPVTLSCSQTLNHNVMYWYQQKSSQAPKLLFHYYDKDFNNEADTPDNFQSRRPNTSFCFLDIRSPGLGDTAMYLCATSSQGGEPQHFGDGTRLSIL.

This clone has a handful of counts. The rearrangement joins TRBV6-1 to TRBJ2-1; 7 positions match TRBD1. V was pared by 2 bases and J by 5 bases, with 6 bases of the junction left unmatched. There are 15 residues in the CDR3. The V gene's germline CDR1 is MNHNS and CDR2 SASEGT. CDR3 in DNA: TGTGCCAGCAGTGAACTGGAAGGGGGCCACAATGAGCAGTTCTTC. Its protein product is CASSELEGGHNEQFF.

This chain uses TRBV11-2 with TRBJ1-1; TRBD1 might be the D (6 bases). From germline, CDR1 is SGHAT and CDR2 FQNNGV. CDR3 length equals 16 residues. V lost 4 bases, J lost 2 bases, and 17 bases lay in between. In DNA form, the CDR3 reads TGTGCCAGCAGCTACGGGGGGGGCCCCGTTAACACTGAAGCTTTCTTT. Translated: CASSYGGGPVNTEAFF.

This chain joins TRBV28 and TRBJ1-2; D remains unclear. Germline lookup yields CDR1 MDHEN and CDR2 SYDVKM. The germline V and J ends were trimmed by 1 base and 4 bases, with 13 bases remaining between them. The CDR3 totals 15 residues. The CDR3 region is CASSLLAPPGYGYTF. CDR3 coding DNA: TGTGCCAGCAGTTTATTAGCCCCCCCGGGCTATGGCTACACCTTC.

V and J are TRBV28 and TRBJ1-3; TRBD1 matches 8 bases. This CDR3 spans 15 amino acids. V shed 3 bases and J 5 bases; nucleotides not matched to a gene: 6. Germline-derived CDR1 and CDR2 are MDHEN and SYDVKM. The CDR3 loop reads CASSFPRTGRNTIYF. CDR3 coding DNA: TGTGCCAGCAGTTTCCCCCGGACAGGGAGAAACACCATATATTTT.

The rearrangement links TRBV7-9 to TRBJ2-7; 7 bases align to TRBD2. This CDR3 is built from 16 residues. Per the germline V gene, CDR1 is SEHNR and CDR2 is FQNEAQ (reference sequence). V was clipped by 5 bases and J by 2 bases; unmatched bases: 12. CDR3 in amino acids: CASSPPFGGSTYEQYF. The CDR3 DNA is TGTGCCAGCAGCCCCCCCTTCGGCGGGAGCACCTACGAGCAGTACTTC. The variable domain in full, with the rest retrieved from reference TRBV7-9 and TRBJ2-7, is DTGVSQNPRHKITKRGQNVTFRCDPISEHNRLYWYRQTLGQGPEFLTYFQNEAQLEKSRLLSDRFSAERPKGSFSTLEIQRTEQGDSAMYLCASSPPFGGSTYEQYFGPGTRLTVT.

The chain carries TRBV24-1 and TRBJ2-7; 8 bases are a match to TRBD1. Germline CDR1 is KGHDR and CDR2 is SFDVKD. V gave up 12 bases and J gave up 3 bases; unmatched junction bases: 6. The CDR3 covers 12 residues. CDR3 in DNA: TGTGCCGCCGGGACAGGACACTACGAGCAGTACTTC. Residues: CAAGTGHYEQYF.

This chain connects TRBV30 to TRBJ1-3; no clear D. This CDR3 contains 13 residues. Germline V gene sequence: CDR1 GTSNPN, CDR2 SVGIG (reference sequence). Trimming pared 1 base from V and 5 bases from J, leaving 9 bases between. The CDR3 sequence: CAWSAPPRNTIYF. CDR3 bases: TGTGCCTGGAGTGCTCCCCCCCGAAACACCATATATTTT.

The chain employs TRBV5-6 and TRBJ2-1; 10 bases agree with TRBD2. The CDR3 is 16 amino acids. V trimming: 5 bases; J trimming: 7 bases; junction bases outside the gene matches: 12. Germline CDR1 reads SGHDT; CDR2 reads YYEEEE. The CDR3 sequence is CASSSSGGLLRNEQFF. The CDR3 DNA reads TGTGCCAGCAGTTCTAGCGGGGGACTTCTGCGGAATGAGCAGTTCTTC.